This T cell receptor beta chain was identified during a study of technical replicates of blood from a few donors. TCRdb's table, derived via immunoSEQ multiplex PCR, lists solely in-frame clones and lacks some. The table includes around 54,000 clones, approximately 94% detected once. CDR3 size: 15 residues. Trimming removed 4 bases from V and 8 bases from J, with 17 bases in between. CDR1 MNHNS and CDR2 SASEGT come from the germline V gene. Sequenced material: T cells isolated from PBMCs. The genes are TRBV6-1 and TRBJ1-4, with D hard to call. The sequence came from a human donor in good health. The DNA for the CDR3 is TGTGCCAGCAGTGTCCTACACGGGGTGGAGGAAAAACTGTTTTTT. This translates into CASSVLHGVEEKLFF.